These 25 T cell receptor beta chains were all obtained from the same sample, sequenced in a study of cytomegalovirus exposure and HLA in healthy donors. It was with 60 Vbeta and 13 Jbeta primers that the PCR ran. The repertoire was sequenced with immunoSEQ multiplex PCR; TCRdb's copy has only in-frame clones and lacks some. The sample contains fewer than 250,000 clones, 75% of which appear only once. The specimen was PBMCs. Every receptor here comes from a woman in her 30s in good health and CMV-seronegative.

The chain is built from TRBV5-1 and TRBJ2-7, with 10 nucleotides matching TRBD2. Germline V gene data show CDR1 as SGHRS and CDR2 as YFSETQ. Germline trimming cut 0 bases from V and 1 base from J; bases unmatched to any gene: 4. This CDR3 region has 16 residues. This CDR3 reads CASSLGAAGGSYEQYF. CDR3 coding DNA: TGCGCCAGCAGCTTGGGGGCAGCGGGAGGGTCCTACGAGCAGTACTTC.

In DNA form, the CDR3 reads TGTGCCTGGAGATTGGACAGATCTGGTGAAAAACTGTTTTTT. Translation gives CAWRLDRSGEKLFF. The chain uses TRBV30 and TRBJ1-4; a weak D match, TRBD1 (6 bases). Germline V gene data show CDR1 as GTSNPN and CDR2 as SVGIG (reference sequence). This CDR3 spans 14 amino acids. V was shortened by 3 bases and J by 7 bases, with 15 bases between the two germline ends.

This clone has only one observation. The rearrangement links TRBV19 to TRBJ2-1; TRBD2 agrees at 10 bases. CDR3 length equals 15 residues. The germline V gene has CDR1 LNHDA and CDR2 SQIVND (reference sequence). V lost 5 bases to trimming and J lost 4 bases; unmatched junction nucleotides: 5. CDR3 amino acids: CASSAGLAVYNEQFF. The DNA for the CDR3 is TGTGCCAGTAGTGCTGGACTAGCGGTTTACAATGAGCAGTTCTTC.

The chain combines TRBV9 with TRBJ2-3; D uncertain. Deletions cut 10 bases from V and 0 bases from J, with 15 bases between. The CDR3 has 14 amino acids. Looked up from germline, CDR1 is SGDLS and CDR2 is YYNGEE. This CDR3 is CARKRGESTDTQYF. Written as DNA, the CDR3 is TGTGCCCGCAAGAGAGGCGAGAGCACAGATACGCAGTATTTT.

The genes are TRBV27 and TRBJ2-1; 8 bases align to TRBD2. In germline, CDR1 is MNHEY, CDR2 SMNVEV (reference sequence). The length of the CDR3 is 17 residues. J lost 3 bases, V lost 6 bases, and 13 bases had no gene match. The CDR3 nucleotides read TGTGCCAGCAGCCCCACGGGGGGGCGGGACCTCTACAATGAGCAGTTCTTC. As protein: CASSPTGGRDLYNEQFF.

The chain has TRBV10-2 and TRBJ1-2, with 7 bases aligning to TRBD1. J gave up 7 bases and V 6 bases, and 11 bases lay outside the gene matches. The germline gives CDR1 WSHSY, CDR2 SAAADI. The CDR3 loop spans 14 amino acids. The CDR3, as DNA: TGCGCCAGCAGGGAGAGGGGGCGGTTAACTGGCTACACCTTC. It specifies CASRERGRLTGYTF.

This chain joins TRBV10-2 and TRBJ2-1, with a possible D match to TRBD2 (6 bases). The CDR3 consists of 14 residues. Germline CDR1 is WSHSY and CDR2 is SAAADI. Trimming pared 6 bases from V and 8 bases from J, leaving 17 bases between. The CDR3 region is CASRSGLPGDEQFF. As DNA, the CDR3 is TGCGCCAGCAGATCGGGACTCCCGGGGGATGAGCAGTTCTTC.

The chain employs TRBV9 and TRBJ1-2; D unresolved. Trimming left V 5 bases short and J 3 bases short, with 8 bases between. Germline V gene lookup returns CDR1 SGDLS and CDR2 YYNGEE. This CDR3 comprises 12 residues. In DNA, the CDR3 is TGTGCCAGCAGACACCTTTACTATGGCTACACCTTC. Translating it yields CASRHLYYGYTF.

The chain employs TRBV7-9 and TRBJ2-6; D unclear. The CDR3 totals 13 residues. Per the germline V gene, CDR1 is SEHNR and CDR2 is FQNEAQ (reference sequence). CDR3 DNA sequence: TGTTCCATCCCTTATTCTGGGGCCAACGTCCTGACTTTC. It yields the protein CSIPYSGANVLTF.

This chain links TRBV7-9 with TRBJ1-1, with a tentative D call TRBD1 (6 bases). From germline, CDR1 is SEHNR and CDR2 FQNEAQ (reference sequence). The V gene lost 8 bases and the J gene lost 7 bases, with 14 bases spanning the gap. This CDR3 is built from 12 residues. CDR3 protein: CASSERQVEAFF. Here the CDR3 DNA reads TGTGCCAGCTCGGAAAGACAGGTTGAAGCTTTCTTT.

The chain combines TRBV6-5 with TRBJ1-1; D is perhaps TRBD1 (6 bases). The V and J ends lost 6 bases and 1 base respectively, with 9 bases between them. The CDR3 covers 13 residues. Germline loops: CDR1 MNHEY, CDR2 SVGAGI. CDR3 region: CASRRQENTEAFF. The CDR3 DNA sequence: TGTGCCAGCAGACGACAGGAGAACACTGAAGCTTTCTTT.

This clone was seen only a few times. The CDR3 bases are TGTGCCTGGAGGGGGGCTGGGGGCTCAGAGACCCAGTACTTC. It yields the protein CAWRGAGGSETQYF. This chain uses TRBV30 with TRBJ2-5; D is perhaps TRBD1 (6 bases). Trimming removed 3 bases at V and 4 bases at J, with 15 bases between. This CDR3 region has 14 residues. Germline CDR1 reads GTSNPN; CDR2 reads SVGIG (reference sequence).

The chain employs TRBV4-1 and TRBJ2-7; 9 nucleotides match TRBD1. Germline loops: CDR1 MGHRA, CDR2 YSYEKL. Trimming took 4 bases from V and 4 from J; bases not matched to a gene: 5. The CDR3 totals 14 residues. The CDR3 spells CASSPGQGEYEQYF. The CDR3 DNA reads TGCGCCAGCAGCCCGGGACAGGGTGAGTACGAGCAGTACTTC.

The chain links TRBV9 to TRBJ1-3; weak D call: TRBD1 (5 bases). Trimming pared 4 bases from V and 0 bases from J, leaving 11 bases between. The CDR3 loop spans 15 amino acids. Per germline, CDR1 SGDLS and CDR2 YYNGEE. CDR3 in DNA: TGTGCCAGCAGCCTCACAGGCGTCTCTGGAAACACCATATATTTT. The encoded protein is CASSLTGVSGNTIYF.

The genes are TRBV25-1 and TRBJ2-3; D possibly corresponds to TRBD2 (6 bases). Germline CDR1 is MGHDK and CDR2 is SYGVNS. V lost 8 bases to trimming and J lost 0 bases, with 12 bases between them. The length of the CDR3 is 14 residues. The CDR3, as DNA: TGTGCCAGCGCGGGAAGAGTCAGCACAGATACGCAGTATTTT. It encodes CASAGRVSTDTQYF.

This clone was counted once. The CDR3 DNA reads TGTGCCAGCAGCTTAGAGGAGGAGGGTGAGCAGTTCTTC. Encoded protein: CASSLEEEGEQFF. The chain recombines TRBV11-3 with TRBJ2-1, with D possibly being TRBD2 (6 bases). Germline assignment: CDR1 SGHNT and CDR2 YENEEA. The CDR3 has 13 amino acids. The V end lost 0 bases, the J end lost 9 bases, and 9 bases lay between the germline ends. Using reference TRBV11-3 and TRBJ2-1 for the parts outside the CDR3, the full variable domain is EAGVVQSPRYKIIEKKQPVAFWCNPISGHNTLYWYLQNLGQGPELLIRYENEEAVDDSQLPKDRFSAERLKGVDSTLKIQPAELGDSAVYLCASSLEEEGEQFFGPGTRLTVL.

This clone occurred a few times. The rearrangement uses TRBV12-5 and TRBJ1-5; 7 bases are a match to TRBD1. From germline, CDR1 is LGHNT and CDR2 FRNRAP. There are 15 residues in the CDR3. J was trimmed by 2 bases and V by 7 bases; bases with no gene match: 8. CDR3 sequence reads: CASAPTGYGNQPQHF. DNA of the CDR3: TGTGCTAGTGCCCCGACAGGGTATGGCAATCAGCCCCAGCATTTT.

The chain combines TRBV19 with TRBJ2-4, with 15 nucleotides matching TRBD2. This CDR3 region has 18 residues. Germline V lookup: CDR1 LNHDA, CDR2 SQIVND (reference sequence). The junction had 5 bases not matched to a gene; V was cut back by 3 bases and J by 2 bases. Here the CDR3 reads CASSISGLAGGPKNIQYF. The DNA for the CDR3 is TGTGCCAGTAGTATCTCAGGACTAGCGGGAGGGCCCAAAAACATTCAGTACTTC. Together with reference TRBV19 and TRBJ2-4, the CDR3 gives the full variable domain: DGGITQSPKYLFRKEGQNVTLSCEQNLNHDAMYWYRQDPGQGLRLIYYSQIVNDFQKGDIAEGYSVSREKKESFPLTVTSAQKNPTAFYLCASSISGLAGGPKNIQYFGAGTRLSVL.

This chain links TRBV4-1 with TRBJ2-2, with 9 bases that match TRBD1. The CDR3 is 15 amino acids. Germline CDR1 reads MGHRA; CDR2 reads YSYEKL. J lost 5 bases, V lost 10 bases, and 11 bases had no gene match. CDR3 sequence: CATSGGTGRTGELFF. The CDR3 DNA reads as TGCGCCACTTCTGGAGGGACAGGGCGAACCGGGGAGCTGTTTTTT.

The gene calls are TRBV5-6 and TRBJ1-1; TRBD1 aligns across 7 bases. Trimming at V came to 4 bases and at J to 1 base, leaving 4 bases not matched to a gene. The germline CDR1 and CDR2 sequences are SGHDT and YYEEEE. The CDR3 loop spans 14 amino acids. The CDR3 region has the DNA TGTGCCAGCAGCGTGGGACAGCCGAACACTGAAGCTTTCTTT. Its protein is CASSVGQPNTEAFF. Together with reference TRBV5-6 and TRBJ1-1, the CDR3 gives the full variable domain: DAGVTQSPTHLIKTRGQQVTLRCSPKSGHDTVSWYQQALGQGPQFIFQYYEEEERQRGNFPDRFSGHQFPNYSSELNVNALLLGDSALYLCASSVGQPNTEAFFGQGTRLTVV.

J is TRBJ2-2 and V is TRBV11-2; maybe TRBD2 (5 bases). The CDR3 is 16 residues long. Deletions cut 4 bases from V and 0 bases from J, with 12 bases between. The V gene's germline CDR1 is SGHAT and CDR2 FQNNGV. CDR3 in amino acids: CASSSSPAANTGELFF. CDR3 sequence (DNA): TGTGCCAGCAGCTCAAGTCCAGCGGCGAACACCGGGGAGCTGTTTTTT.

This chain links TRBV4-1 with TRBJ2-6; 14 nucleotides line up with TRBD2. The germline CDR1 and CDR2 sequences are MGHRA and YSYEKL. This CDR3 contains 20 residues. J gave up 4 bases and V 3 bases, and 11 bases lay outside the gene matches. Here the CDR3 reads CASSHPRGLAGGLGANVLTF. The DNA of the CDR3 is TGCGCCAGCAGCCACCCACGCGGACTAGCGGGGGGCCTCGGGGCCAACGTCCTGACTTTC.

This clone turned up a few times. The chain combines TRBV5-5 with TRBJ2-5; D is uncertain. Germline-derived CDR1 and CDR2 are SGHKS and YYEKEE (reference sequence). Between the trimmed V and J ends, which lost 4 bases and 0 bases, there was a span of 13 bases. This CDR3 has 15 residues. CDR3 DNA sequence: TGTGCCAGCAGCCGTGTGATGGCAAACCAAGAGACCCAGTACTTC. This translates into CASSRVMANQETQYF.

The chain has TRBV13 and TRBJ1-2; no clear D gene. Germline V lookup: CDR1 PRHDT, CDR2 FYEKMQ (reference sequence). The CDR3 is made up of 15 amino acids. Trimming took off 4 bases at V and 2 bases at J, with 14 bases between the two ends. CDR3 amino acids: CASSWSGKENYGYTF. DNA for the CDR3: TGTGCCAGCAGCTGGTCCGGGAAGGAGAACTATGGCTACACCTTC.

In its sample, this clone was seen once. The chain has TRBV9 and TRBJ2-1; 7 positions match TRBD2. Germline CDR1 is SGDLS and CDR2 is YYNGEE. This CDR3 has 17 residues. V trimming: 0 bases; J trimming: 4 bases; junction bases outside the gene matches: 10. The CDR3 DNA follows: TGTGCCAGCAGCGTAGCTACGGGGCTAGCGGTGTACAATGAGCAGTTCTTC. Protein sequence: CASSVATGLAVYNEQFF.